This TCR beta chain was obtained from a study of blood T cell repertoires in COVID-19. The wider study: Some COVID-19 samples were acute and others convalescent; all came from the United States, Italy and Spain. T cells, B-cell-depleted T cells, or PBMCs provided the cDNA or gDNA that served as material.

Per the original data handling: Amplified reference gene primers provided the basis for estimating nucleated cell counts. Clones were read by immunoSEQ multiplex PCR, and TCRdb kept only the in-frame ones, dropping some. D and trimming were read from the DNA, whereas the V and J calls and clone size are those reported in that table. This table has under 250,000 clones, around 82% appearing once. Trimming took 4 bases from V and 8 from J, leaving 11 bases between them. Germline V lookup: CDR1 LNHDA, CDR2 SQIVND (reference sequence). CDR3 size: 12 residues. This chain connects TRBV19 to TRBJ1-2, with D possibly being TRBD1 (6 bases). The sequence came from a woman in her seventies with acute or convalescent COVID-19. The source material was peripheral blood. CDR3 coding DNA: TGTGCCAGTAGTACCGACAGGTACGGCTACACCTTC. Protein product: CASSTDRYGYTF.